Following are 26 T cell receptor beta chains from one sample sequenced in a study of blood T cell repertoires in COVID-19. Sequencing used immunoSEQ multiplex PCR; TCRdb keeps in-frame clones, though not all of them. The table shows 160,000 or so clones, with 80% occurring only once. Sequenced material: PBMCs or T cells enriched from blood (not recorded which). The receptors were sampled from a woman aged 55-69 years who had recovered from COVID-19.

The chain uses TRBV6-4 and TRBJ2-3; 10 bases line up with TRBD2. The germline gives CDR1 MRHNA, CDR2 SNTAGT. The junction had 1 base not matched to a gene; V was cut back by 0 bases and J by 4 bases. The CDR3 contains 15 residues. Here the CDR3 reads CASSDSLAGPDTQYF. In nucleotides, the CDR3 is TGTGCCAGCAGTGACTCACTAGCGGGGCCAGATACGCAGTATTTT.

This clone has just one count. V is TRBV27 and J is TRBJ1-2, with D unclear. V was cut by 6 bases and J by 5 bases, with 13 bases left in between. This CDR3 has 13 residues. Per germline, CDR1 MNHEY and CDR2 SMNVEV (reference sequence). CDR3 residues: CASSPGGVYGYTF. CDR3 DNA: TGTGCCAGCAGCCCGGGAGGCGTGTATGGCTACACCTTC.

The J gene is TRBJ2-3, the V gene TRBV9; TRBD2 might be the D (7 bases). The length of the CDR3 is 14 residues. The V end lost 3 bases, the J end lost 2 bases, and 10 bases lay between the germline ends. Germline V gives CDR1 SGDLS, CDR2 YYNGEE. CDR3 sequence (DNA): TGTGCCAGCAGCGCGGGGGGCTACACAGATACGCAGTATTTT. It is translated as CASSAGGYTDTQYF.

This clone came up once. This rearrangement joins TRBV2 to TRBJ1-4, with TRBD1 matching 7 bases. The CDR3 runs 15 residues. Unmatched junction bases numbered 9, after V lost 6 bases and J lost 5 bases. The germline gives CDR1 SNHLY, CDR2 FYNNEI. The CDR3, as DNA: TGTGCCAGCAGCCTAGAGACAGGGACAAATGAAAAACTGTTTTTT. It specifies CASSLETGTNEKLFF.

This chain connects TRBV7-8 to TRBJ2-1; 7 positions match TRBD2. The CDR3 contains 16 residues. Germline V gene sequence: CDR1 SGHVS, CDR2 FQNEAQ. V shed 7 bases and J 7 bases; nucleotides not matched to a gene: 16. The CDR3 sequence is CASTSFGGGNGNEQFF. The DNA of the CDR3 is TGTGCCAGCACCTCTTTTGGGGGGGGGAACGGGAATGAGCAGTTCTTC. The full variable domain, with the rest looked up from reference TRBV7-8 and TRBJ2-1, is GAGVSQSPRYKVAKRGQDVALRCDPISGHVSLFWYQQALGQGPEFLTYFQNEAQLDKSGLPSDRFFAERPEGSVSTLKIQRTQQEDSAVYLCASTSFGGGNGNEQFFGPGTRLTVL.

The CDR3 spells CATSRDQGEGEKLFF. CDR3 sequence (DNA): TGTGCCACCAGCAGAGATCAAGGGGAAGGGGAAAAACTGTTTTTT. The J gene is TRBJ1-4, the V gene TRBV15, with a weak D call TRBD1 (5 bases). Per the germline V gene, CDR1 is LNHNV and CDR2 is YYDKDF (reference sequence). Trimming took 0 bases from V and 8 from J, leaving 13 bases between them. This CDR3 contains 15 residues.

The J gene is TRBJ1-2, the V gene TRBV27; 7 positions agree with TRBD1. Losses at the gene ends were 7 bases for V and 11 bases for J; bases not matched to a gene: 25. The CDR3 totals 17 residues. Germline values: CDR1 MNHEY, CDR2 SMNVEV (reference sequence). In DNA form, the CDR3 reads TGTGCCAGCACCTCGATTTGGGGGGACAGAGGGAGTGGAGGGTACACCTTC. As protein: CASTSIWGDRGSGGYTF.

This clone was detected only once. The V and J genes are TRBV2 and TRBJ2-7, with 8 nucleotides matching TRBD2. The CDR3 has 13 residues. V shed 10 bases and J 5 bases; nucleotides not matched to a gene: 10. Per germline, CDR1 SNHLY and CDR2 FYNNEI. The CDR3 reads CATRGGMKNEQYF. The CDR3 coding sequence is TGTGCCACCCGGGGGGGTATGAAGAACGAGCAGTACTTC.

This chain links TRBV15 with TRBJ1-3; possibly TRBD1 for D (6 bases). Trimming took 2 bases from V and 0 from J, leaving 14 bases between them. The CDR3 sequence is 17 residues long. The germline gives CDR1 LNHNV, CDR2 YYDKDF (reference sequence). Here the CDR3 reads CATSRNRELGSGNTIYF. The CDR3 DNA sequence: TGTGCCACCAGCAGAAACAGGGAGTTGGGCTCTGGAAACACCATATATTTT.

The chain combines TRBV7-8 with TRBJ1-1, with D possibly being TRBD1 (5 bases). Germline loops: CDR1 SGHVS, CDR2 FQNEAQ. This CDR3 has 14 amino acids. Trimming removed 4 bases from V and 0 bases from J, with 9 bases in between. The CDR3 here is CASSYRGMNTEAFF. CDR3 bases: TGTGCCAGCAGCTATCGGGGGATGAACACTGAAGCTTTCTTT.

V is TRBV11-2 and J is TRBJ1-1, with D uncertain. The germline V gene encodes CDR1 SGHAT and CDR2 FQNNGV. CDR3 length: 15 residues. The V gene lost 2 bases and the J gene lost 4 bases, with 14 bases spanning the gap. This CDR3 reads CASSLHPGSGTEAFF. In DNA, the CDR3 is TGTGCCAGCAGCTTACACCCGGGATCGGGCACTGAAGCTTTCTTT.

This chain joins TRBV7-2 and TRBJ2-3, with 11 bases identical to TRBD2. This CDR3 contains 19 residues. The junction had 12 bases not matched to a gene; V was cut back by 2 bases and J by 2 bases. Per the germline V gene, CDR1 is SGHTA and CDR2 is FQGNSA. CDR3 nucleotide sequence: TGTGCCAGCAGCTTACAGGGGCCCCTAGCGGGGGGTATCACAGATACGCAGTATTTT. Protein product: CASSLQGPLAGGITDTQYF.

The chain joins TRBV5-4 to TRBJ2-5, with no clear D. Germline CDR1 reads SGHNT; CDR2 reads YYREEE (reference sequence). The V and J ends lost 4 bases and 2 bases respectively, with 12 bases between them. This CDR3 comprises 14 residues. As DNA, the CDR3 is TGTGCCAGCAGCATGAACCAGGTACAAGAGACCCAGTACTTC. Translation gives CASSMNQVQETQYF.

The chain links TRBV5-1 to TRBJ1-5; D gene ambiguous. Trimming removed 2 bases at V and 6 bases at J, with 9 bases between. Germline V gives CDR1 SGHRS, CDR2 YFSETQ. This CDR3 is built from 13 residues. CDR3 coding DNA: TGCGCCAGCAGCTTAGAGGGCGGTCAGCCCCAGCATTTT. This encodes CASSLEGGQPQHF. The complete variable domain, with remaining parts taken from reference TRBV5-1 and TRBJ1-5, reads KAGVTQTPRYLIKTRGQQVTLSCSPISGHRSVSWYQQTPGQGLQFLFEYFSETQRNKGNFPGRFSGRQFSNSRSEMNVSTLELGDSALYLCASSLEGGQPQHFGDGTRLSIL.

The chain couples TRBV6-5 to TRBJ2-5; no definite D call. Germline V lookup: CDR1 MNHEY, CDR2 SVGAGI. The ends were cut back, 7 bases at V and 5 bases at J, with 14 bases in the middle. The CDR3 consists of 13 residues. CDR3: CASMAGGAETQYF. The CDR3 nucleotides are TGTGCCAGCATGGCCGGTGGAGCGGAGACCCAGTACTTC.

This chain uses TRBV2 with TRBJ1-5; D call uncertain. This CDR3 is 15 amino acids long. V lost 0 bases and J lost 4, with 10 bases in between. The germline CDR1 and CDR2 sequences are SNHLY and FYNNEI. As DNA, the CDR3 is TGTGCCAGCAGTGAAGCGCGGGAGAAAAATCAGCCCCAGCATTTT. This translates into CASSEAREKNQPQHF. The complete variable domain, with remaining parts taken from reference TRBV2 and TRBJ1-5, reads EPEVTQTPSHQVTQMGQEVILRCVPISNHLYFYWYRQILGQKVEFLVSFYNNEISEKSEIFDDQFSVERPDGSNFTLKIRSTKLEDSAMYFCASSEAREKNQPQHFGDGTRLSIL.

The V and J genes are TRBV5-1 and TRBJ1-1; 8 bases fit TRBD1. Germline V gene data show CDR1 as SGHRS and CDR2 as YFSETQ. Trimming cost V 0 bases and J 8 bases; bases outside gene matches: 9. The length of the CDR3 is 15 residues. CDR3 region: CASSLDGTGTYEAFF. CDR3 sequence (DNA): TGCGCCAGCAGCTTGGATGGGACAGGCACATACGAAGCTTTCTTT. Combining the CDR3 with reference TRBV5-1 and TRBJ1-1 gives the whole variable domain KAGVTQTPRYLIKTRGQQVTLSCSPISGHRSVSWYQQTPGQGLQFLFEYFSETQRNKGNFPGRFSGRQFSNSRSEMNVSTLELGDSALYLCASSLDGTGTYEAFFGQGTRLTVV.

This clone was picked up a small number of times. Other DNA sequences in this specimen translate into the identical CDR3. The rearrangement joins TRBV18 to TRBJ1-6; 8 positions match TRBD1. V shed 6 bases, J shed 7 bases, and the junction held 5 bases outside the gene matches. CDR1 is KGHSH and CDR2 is LQKENI in the germline V gene. This CDR3 has 14 residues. CDR3 sequence (DNA): TGTGCCAGCTCGCTCGGACAGGGCAATTCACCCCTCCACTTT. Encoded protein: CASSLGQGNSPLHF.

This clone has just one count. The chain uses TRBV15 and TRBJ2-4; 7 positions match TRBD1. The V gene end was trimmed by 3 bases and the J gene end by 2 bases; junction bases not matched to a gene: 7. The CDR3 sequence is 16 residues long. Germline-derived CDR1 and CDR2 are LNHNV and YYDKDF (reference sequence). CDR3 loop: CATSSEEGATKNIQYF. CDR3 nucleotides: TGTGCCACCAGCAGCGAAGAGGGGGCAACCAAAAACATTCAGTACTTC.

The V and J genes are TRBV7-9 and TRBJ1-6, with D tentatively TRBD1 (6 bases). Trimming removed 4 bases from V and 10 bases from J, with 26 bases in between. The CDR3 spans 18 residues. Per the germline V gene, CDR1 is SEHNR and CDR2 is FQNEAQ (reference sequence). DNA of the CDR3: TGTGCCAGCAGCTCACCCCTGGACAGTGGGTTGTTCGGGTCACCCCTCCACTTT. This sequence encodes CASSSPLDSGLFGSPLHF.

The chain carries TRBV2 and TRBJ1-2; unclear D gene. The CDR3 has 13 amino acids. CDR1 is SNHLY, CDR2 FYNNEI, per germline. Trimming took 3 bases from V and 2 from J, leaving 7 bases between them. The CDR3 DNA reads TGTGCCAGCAGTGAGGTCAGGAACTATGGCTACACCTTC. Translated, it gives CASSEVRNYGYTF.

This sequence joins TRBV3-1 (or the pseudogene TRBV3-2) and TRBJ2-1, with 7 bases matching TRBD2. V trimming: 1 base; J trimming: 2 bases; junction bases outside the gene matches: 5. This CDR3 contains 16 residues. In germline, CDR1 is LGHDT, CDR2 YNNKEL (reference sequence). The CDR3 sequence: CASSQGIAGAYNEQFF. As DNA, the CDR3 is TGTGCCAGCAGCCAAGGCATCGCGGGGGCCTACAATGAGCAGTTCTTC.

The chain recombines TRBV14 with TRBJ2-7; 12 positions agree with TRBD1. This CDR3 contains 16 residues. Per the germline V gene, CDR1 is SGHDN and CDR2 is FVKESK. V shed 5 bases and J 2 bases; nucleotides not matched to a gene: 7. CDR3 nucleotide sequence: TGTGCCAGCAGCGAACAAGGGGACAGGGGGCCCTACGAGCAGTACTTC. This gives the protein CASSEQGDRGPYEQYF. Using reference TRBV14 and TRBJ2-7 for the parts outside the CDR3, the full variable domain is EAGVTQFPSHSVIEKGQTVTLRCDPISGHDNLYWYRRVMGKEIKFLLHFVKESKQDESGMPNNRFLAERTGGTYSTLKVQPAELEDSGVYFCASSEQGDRGPYEQYFGPGTRLTVT.

The chain couples TRBV6-4 to TRBJ2-5, with 7 bases lining up with TRBD2. CDR1 is MRHNA, CDR2 SNTAGT, per germline. The CDR3 extends over 13 amino acids. The V and J ends lost 4 bases and 4 bases, in that order; junction bases with no gene match: 3. In nucleotides, the CDR3 is TGTGCCAGCAGTGTAGGGAGGGGAGAGACCCAGTACTTC. It specifies CASSVGRGETQYF.

The chain couples TRBV7-2 to TRBJ1-1; no clear D gene. Looked up from germline, CDR1 is SGHTA and CDR2 is FQGNSA. This CDR3 is built from 13 residues. V was pared by 5 bases and J by 8 bases, with 15 bases between. CDR3: CASSMNSKLEAFF. For the CDR3, the DNA is TGTGCCAGCAGCATGAACAGCAAACTCGAAGCTTTCTTT.

This clone was detected only a few times. The J gene is TRBJ1-6, the V gene TRBV5-5; D not certain. CDR1 is SGHKS, CDR2 YYEKEE, per germline (reference sequence). This CDR3 has 15 residues. Between the trimmed V and J ends, which lost 1 base and 9 bases, there was a span of 14 bases. CDR3 residues: CASSLTRQESSPLHF. CDR3 DNA: TGTGCCAGCAGCTTGACTCGGCAGGAAAGTTCACCCCTCCACTTT.